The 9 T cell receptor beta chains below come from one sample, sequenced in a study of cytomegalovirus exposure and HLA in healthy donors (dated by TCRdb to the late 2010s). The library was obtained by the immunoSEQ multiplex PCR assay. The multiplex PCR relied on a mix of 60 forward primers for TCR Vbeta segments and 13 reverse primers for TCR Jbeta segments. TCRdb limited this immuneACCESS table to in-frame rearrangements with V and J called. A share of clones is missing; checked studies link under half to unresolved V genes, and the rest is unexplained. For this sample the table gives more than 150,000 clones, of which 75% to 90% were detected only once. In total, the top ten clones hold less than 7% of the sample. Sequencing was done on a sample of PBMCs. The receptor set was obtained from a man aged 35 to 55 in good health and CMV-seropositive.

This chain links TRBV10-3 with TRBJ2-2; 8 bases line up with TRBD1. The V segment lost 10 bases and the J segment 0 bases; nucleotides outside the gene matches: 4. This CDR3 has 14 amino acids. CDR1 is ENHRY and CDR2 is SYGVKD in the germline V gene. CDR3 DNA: TGTGCCACAGACAGGGGACCGAACACCGGGGAGCTGTTTTTT. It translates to CATDRGPNTGELFF.

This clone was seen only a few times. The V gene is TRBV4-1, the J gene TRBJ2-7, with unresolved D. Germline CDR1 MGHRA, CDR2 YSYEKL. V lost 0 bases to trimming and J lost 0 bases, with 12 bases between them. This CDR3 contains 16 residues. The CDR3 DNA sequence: TGCGCCAGCAGCCAAGATGGCCAGCGCCTCTCCTACGAGCAGTACTTC. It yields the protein CASSQDGQRLSYEQYF.

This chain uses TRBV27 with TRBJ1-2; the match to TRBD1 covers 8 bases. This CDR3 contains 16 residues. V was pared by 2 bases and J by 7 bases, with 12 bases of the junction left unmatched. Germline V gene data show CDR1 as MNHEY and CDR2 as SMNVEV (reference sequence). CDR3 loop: CASSLGRFQGAVGYTF. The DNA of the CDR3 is TGTGCCAGCAGTTTAGGCCGCTTCCAGGGGGCTGTTGGCTACACCTTC.

CDR3 DNA: TGTGCCAGCAGTTTGATCGGGACAGGGGATCCAGATACGCAGTATTTT. Its protein product is CASSLIGTGDPDTQYF. The chain uses TRBV27 and TRBJ2-3; TRBD1 matches at 10 bases. CDR1 and CDR2 from the germline V gene are MNHEY and SMNVEV (reference sequence). The V segment lost 3 bases and the J segment 4 bases; nucleotides outside the gene matches: 7. The CDR3 has 16 residues.

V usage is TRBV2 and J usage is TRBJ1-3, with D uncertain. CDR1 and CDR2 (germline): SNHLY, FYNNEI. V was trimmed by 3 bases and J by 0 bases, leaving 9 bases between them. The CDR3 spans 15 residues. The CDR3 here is CASSEVGDSGNTIYF. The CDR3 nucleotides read TGTGCCAGCAGTGAGGTTGGAGACTCTGGAAACACCATATATTTT. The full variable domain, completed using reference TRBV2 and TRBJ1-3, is EPEVTQTPSHQVTQMGQEVILRCVPISNHLYFYWYRQILGQKVEFLVSFYNNEISEKSEIFDDQFSVERPDGSNFTLKIRSTKLEDSAMYFCASSEVGDSGNTIYFGEGSWLTVV.

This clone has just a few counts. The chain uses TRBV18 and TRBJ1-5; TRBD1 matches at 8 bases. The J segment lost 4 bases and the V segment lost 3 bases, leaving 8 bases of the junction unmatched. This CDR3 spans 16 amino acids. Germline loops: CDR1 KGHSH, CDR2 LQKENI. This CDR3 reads CASSPWGQAKNQPQHF. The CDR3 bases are TGTGCCAGCTCACCTTGGGGACAGGCTAAGAATCAGCCCCAGCATTTT. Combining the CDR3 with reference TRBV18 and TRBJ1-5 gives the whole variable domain NAGVMQNPRHLVRRRGQEARLRCSPMKGHSHVYWYRQLPEEGLKFMVYLQKENIIDESGMPKERFSAEFPKEGPSILRIQQVVRGDSAAYFCASSPWGQAKNQPQHFGDGTRLSIL.

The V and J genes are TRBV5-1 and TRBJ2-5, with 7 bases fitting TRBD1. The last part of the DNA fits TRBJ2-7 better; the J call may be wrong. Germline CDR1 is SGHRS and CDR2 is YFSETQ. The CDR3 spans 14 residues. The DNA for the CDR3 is TGCGCCAGCAGCTTGGGGGACAGTTCCTACGAGCAGTACTTC. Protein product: CASSLGDSSYEQYF.

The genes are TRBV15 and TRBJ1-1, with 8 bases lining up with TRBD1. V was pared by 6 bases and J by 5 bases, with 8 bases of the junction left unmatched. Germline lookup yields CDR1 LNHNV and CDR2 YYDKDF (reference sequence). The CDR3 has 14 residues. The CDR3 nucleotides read TGTGCCACCAGACTCCAGGGGGCAGAGACTGAAGCTTTCTTT. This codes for CATRLQGAETEAFF.

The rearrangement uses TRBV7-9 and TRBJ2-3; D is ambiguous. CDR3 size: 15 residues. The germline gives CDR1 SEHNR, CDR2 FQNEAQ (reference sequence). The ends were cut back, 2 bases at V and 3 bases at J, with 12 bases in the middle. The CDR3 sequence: CASSLLWAWTDTQYF. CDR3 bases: TGTGCCAGCAGCTTATTATGGGCTTGGACAGATACGCAGTATTTT.